This T cell receptor (beta chain) is drawn from a study of OX40 agonist ivuxolimab in advanced cancers. Method: immunoSEQ multiplex PCR; TCRdb's copy keeps in-frame clones and lacks some. The data contain approximately 65,000 clones, roughly nine tenths of them singletons. Germline trimming cut 2 bases from V and 6 bases from J; bases unmatched to any gene: 6. The CDR3 totals 14 residues. Germline V lookup: CDR1 SGHKS, CDR2 YYEKEE (reference sequence). The J gene is TRBJ2-7, the V gene TRBV5-5; 9 nucleotides match TRBD2. The source material was CD4+ or CD8+ T cells sorted from blood, sampled in a trial of the OX40 agonist ivuxolimab. This clonotype was obtained from an adult with an advanced solid tumor such as melanoma, head and neck, liver or kidney cancer. CDR3 protein: CASSFAGGPIEQYF. As DNA, the CDR3 is TGTGCCAGCAGCTTCGCGGGAGGGCCGATCGAGCAGTACTTC.